This T cell receptor beta chain was sequenced in a study of T cells in Graves' hyperthyroidism and ophthalmopathy. Notes on the study in general: Most clonotypes that expanded in the thyroid above 0.001 also showed up in blood. The model predicted ophthalmopathy a median approximately seven months before onset. A 13 V-J model separated ophthalmopathy from stable hyperthyroidism.

Patients were excluded for uncontrolled infection, other autoimmune disease, pregnancy or lactation. V shed 5 bases and J shed 4 bases, with 12 bases lying between them. This CDR3 has 14 residues. CDR1 SGHDN and CDR2 FVKESK come from the germline V gene. RNA transcripts provided the source from which TCR beta CDR3 regions were amplified. First-round RT-PCR with HTBI primers amplified the TCR CDR3 region. TCRdb re-called the multiplex PCR reads with MiXCR, one entry per CDR3 protein. The table lists about half a million distinct CDR3 sequences, 22% of them singletons. Ten or more counts support this clonotype. Its antigen is unknown.

This chain uses TRBV14 with TRBJ1-5; tentatively, D is TRBD1 (6 bases). Sequences were obtained from blood. The clonotype comes from a woman between 65 and 79 years old with Graves' ophthalmopathy. The CDR3 protein is CASSMGQKNQPQHF. DNA of the CDR3: TGTGCCAGCAGCATGGGACAAAAAAATCAGCCCCAGCATTTT.